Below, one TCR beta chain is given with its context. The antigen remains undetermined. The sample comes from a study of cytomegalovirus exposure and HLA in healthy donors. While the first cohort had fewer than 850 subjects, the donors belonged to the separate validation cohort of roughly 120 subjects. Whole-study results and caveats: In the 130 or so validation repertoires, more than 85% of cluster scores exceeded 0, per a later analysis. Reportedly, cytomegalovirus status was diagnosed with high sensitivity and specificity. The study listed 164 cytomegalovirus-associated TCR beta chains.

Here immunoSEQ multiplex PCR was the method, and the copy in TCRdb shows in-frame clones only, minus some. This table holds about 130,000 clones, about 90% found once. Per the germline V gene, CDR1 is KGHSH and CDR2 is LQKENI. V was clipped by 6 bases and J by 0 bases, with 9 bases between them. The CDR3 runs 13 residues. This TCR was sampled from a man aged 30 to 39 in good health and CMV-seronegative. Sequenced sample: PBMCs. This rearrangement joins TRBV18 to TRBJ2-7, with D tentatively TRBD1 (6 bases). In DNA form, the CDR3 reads TGTGCCAGCTCGTCAGGGGTCTCCTACGAGCAGTACTTC. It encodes CASSSGVSYEQYF.